What follows are 17 T cell receptor beta chains derived from one specimen sequenced in a study of blood T cells in healthy people across ages (dated by TCRdb to about 2015). Preparation of the library involved 5' RACE. The sequencing machine was an Illumina HiSeq 2500. A second roughly 6 to 12 cycle PCR used a sample-barcoded 5' primer and a J-beta primer mix. TCRdb handled the public reads itself, with Q25 trimming in fastp and clone calling in MiXCR, and kept productive beta chains. Rows merge per CDR3 protein into single entries with the most common DNA and genes. Recorded for this sample are 1.5 million to 2 million distinct CDR3 sequences; around 50% of them occurred a single time. The ten biggest clones cover around 2.1% of the sample. The sample was blood. The receptors were sampled from a woman aged 35 to 49 in good health.

Comments on this clonotype: A single base separates this from a much larger clone, so it may be a read error. This rearrangement joins TRBV4-2 to TRBJ2-7; D is unresolved. CDR1 LGHNA and CDR2 YNFKEQ come from the germline V gene. The CDR3 is 15 residues long. V lost 0 bases to trimming and J lost 2 bases, with 11 bases between them. CDR3 bases: TGTGCCAGCAGCCAAGAACGGGCCCACCCCTACGAGCAGTACTTC. It is translated as CASSQERAHPYEQYF.

With regard to this clonotype: One end of the junction fails to match germline, which may point to a read error. The gene calls are TRBV9 and TRBJ2-3; D perhaps matches TRBD2 (5 bases). This CDR3 has 15 amino acids. Germline-derived CDR1 and CDR2 are SGDLS and YYNGEE. CDR3 in DNA: TGTGCCCGCAGCCCAGACGCGGGCCGCGCAGATACGCAGTATTTT. Amino acids: CARSPDAGRADTQYF.

The chain has TRBV28 and TRBJ1-6; D remains ambiguous. Per the germline V gene, CDR1 is MDHEN and CDR2 is SYDVKM. Trimming removed 3 bases at V and 14 bases at J, with 11 bases between. The CDR3 runs 12 residues. The CDR3 DNA reads as TGTGCCAGCAGTTTGTGGCAGAAAGCCCTCCACTTT. The encoded protein is CASSLWQKALHF. Full variable domain (outside the CDR3, taken from reference TRBV28 and TRBJ1-6): DVKVTQSSRYLVKRTGEKVFLECVQDMDHENMFWYRQDPGLGLRLIYFSYDVKMKEKGDIPEGYSVSREKKERFSLILESASTNQTSMYLCASSLWQKALHFGNGTRLTVT.

The CDR3: CASSEASSSNQPQHF. The CDR3 DNA reads TGTGCCAGCAGTGAAGCCTCTTCAAGCAATCAGCCCCAGCATTTT. The chain joins TRBV6-1 to TRBJ1-5, with D hard to call. Trimming left V 0 bases short and J 1 base short, with 7 bases between. The germline V gene encodes CDR1 MNHNS and CDR2 SASEGT. The CDR3 consists of 15 residues.

For this clonotype: A read error is likely, as this CDR3 ends without the conserved phenylalanine or tryptophan. This chain joins TRBV29-1 and TRBJ2-1; no clear D gene. CDR3 length: 12 residues. Trimming took off 0 bases at V and 10 bases at J, with 10 bases between the two ends. The germline V gene encodes CDR1 SQVTM and CDR2 ANQGSEA. The CDR3: CSVEDSSYEQFV. CDR3 sequence (DNA): TGCAGCGTTGAAGACAGCTCCTACGAGCAGTTCGTC.

The chain combines TRBV27 with TRBJ2-3; D gene unclear. The V end lost 4 bases, the J end lost 7 bases, and 9 bases lay between the germline ends. This CDR3 has 12 amino acids. The germline gives CDR1 MNHEY, CDR2 SMNVEV (reference sequence). The CDR3, as DNA: TGTGCCAGCAGTTACGATAGAAATACGCAGTATTTT. It is translated as CASSYDRNTQYF.

The chain uses TRBV12-3 or TRBV12-4 and TRBJ2-5; 8 positions agree with TRBD1. V was clipped by 5 bases and J by 2 bases; unmatched bases: 4. The CDR3 runs to 14 residues. The CDR3 region is CASSDRTGQETQYF. DNA of the CDR3: TGTGCCAGCAGTGACAGGACAGGGCAAGAGACCCAGTACTTC.

This clonotype occurred a few times. The rearrangement uses TRBV28 and TRBJ2-4; TRBD2 is a possible D gene (5 bases). The CDR3 length is 15 residues. CDR1 is MDHEN, CDR2 SYDVKM, per germline. V was trimmed by 6 bases and J by 5 bases, leaving 17 bases between them. DNA of the CDR3: TGTGCCAGCAGCCCCAGCGGTCCCGGGGAAAACATTCAGTACTTC. Protein: CASSPSGPGENIQYF.

The chain has TRBV24-1 and TRBJ2-3, with 8 nucleotides matching TRBD2. Germline trimming cut 5 bases from V and 0 bases from J; bases unmatched to any gene: 3. Per the germline V gene, CDR1 is KGHDR and CDR2 is SFDVKD. CDR3 length: 15 residues. CDR3 amino acids: CATSVRGGSTDTQYF. In DNA, the CDR3 is TGTGCCACCAGTGTCCGGGGGGGGAGCACAGATACGCAGTATTTT.

The rearrangement joins TRBV4-3 to TRBJ2-7; 10 positions agree with TRBD1. The length of the CDR3 is 14 residues. Germline-derived CDR1 and CDR2 are LGHNA and YSLEER. Trimming removed 3 bases from V and 5 bases from J; junction bases left unmatched: 4. The CDR3 nucleotides read TGCGCCAGCAGCCAGGGGGACAGGGGCCACGAGCAGTACTTC. It is translated as CASSQGDRGHEQYF.

The chain employs TRBV5-1 and TRBJ2-7; D remains ambiguous. V gave up 4 bases and J gave up 0 bases, with 11 bases separating them. Germline lookup yields CDR1 SGHRS and CDR2 YFSETQ. This CDR3 spans 14 amino acids. CDR3 amino acids: CASSQTLISYEQYF. The CDR3 DNA sequence: TGCGCCAGCAGCCAGACTCTAATCTCCTACGAGCAGTACTTC.

Concerning this clonotype: This sequence may be a read error, since a much larger clone differs from it by one base. This CDR3 reads CASSSSEQYF. The CDR3 DNA reads TGTGCCAGCAGTTCCTCCGAGCAGTACTTC. J is TRBJ2-7 and V is TRBV12-3 or TRBV12-4; D is undetermined. The CDR3 length is 10 residues.

The rearrangement links TRBV10-3 to TRBJ2-1; 9 bases map to TRBD2. V lost 10 bases, J lost 7 bases, and 8 bases stayed unmatched. In germline, CDR1 is ENHRY, CDR2 SYGVKD. This CDR3 spans 13 amino acids. As DNA, the CDR3 is TGTGCCACAAGGACTAGCGCAGATAATGAGCAGTTCTTC. The encoded protein is CATRTSADNEQFF.

V gene TRBV4-1 combines with J gene TRBJ2-3, with 10 positions matching TRBD2. J lost 1 base, V lost 3 bases, and 10 bases had no gene match. CDR1 and CDR2 (germline): MGHRA, YSYEKL. The CDR3 is made up of 18 amino acids. The CDR3 here is CASSHPLITSGGTDTQYF. The CDR3 DNA reads TGCGCCAGCAGCCACCCGCTCATAACTAGCGGGGGCACAGATACGCAGTATTTT.

The chain joins TRBV7-2 to TRBJ1-4; D call uncertain. CDR3 length: 15 residues. Trimming removed 1 base at V and 3 bases at J, with 9 bases between. CDR1 is SGHTA, CDR2 FQGNSA, per germline. For the CDR3, the DNA is TGTGCCAGCAGCTTAGTCTCAAGTTCTAATGAAAAACTGTTTTTT. Amino acid sequence: CASSLVSSSNEKLFF.

The chain is built from TRBV20-1 and TRBJ1-6; no definite D call. Trimming took 3 bases from V and 7 from J, leaving 13 bases between them. The CDR3 is made up of 14 amino acids. CDR1 and CDR2 (germline): DFQATT, SNEGSKA (reference sequence). The CDR3 DNA reads as TGCAGTGCTAGGAGAGGGTTGGTCAATTCACCCCTCCACTTT. Translation: CSARRGLVNSPLHF.

This clonotype was observed a handful of times. The V gene is TRBV6-5, the J gene TRBJ2-1, with D perhaps TRBD2 (6 bases). The ends were cut back, 2 bases at V and 8 bases at J, with 16 bases in the middle. This CDR3 contains 15 residues. Looked up from germline, CDR1 is MNHEY and CDR2 is SVGAGI. Here the CDR3 reads CASSYQGLRMDEQFF. In nucleotides, the CDR3 is TGTGCCAGCAGTTACCAGGGACTTCGCATGGATGAGCAGTTCTTC.